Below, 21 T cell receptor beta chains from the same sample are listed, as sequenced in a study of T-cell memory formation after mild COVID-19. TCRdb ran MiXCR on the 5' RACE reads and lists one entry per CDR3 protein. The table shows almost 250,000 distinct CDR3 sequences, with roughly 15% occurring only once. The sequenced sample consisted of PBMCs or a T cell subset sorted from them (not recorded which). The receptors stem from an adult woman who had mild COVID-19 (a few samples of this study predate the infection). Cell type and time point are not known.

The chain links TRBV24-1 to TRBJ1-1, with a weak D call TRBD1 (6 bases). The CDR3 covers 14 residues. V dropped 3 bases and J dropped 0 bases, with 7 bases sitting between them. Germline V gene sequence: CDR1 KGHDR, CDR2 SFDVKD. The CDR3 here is CATSDGQLNTEAFF. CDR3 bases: TGTGCCACCAGTGATGGACAGTTGAACACTGAAGCTTTCTTT.

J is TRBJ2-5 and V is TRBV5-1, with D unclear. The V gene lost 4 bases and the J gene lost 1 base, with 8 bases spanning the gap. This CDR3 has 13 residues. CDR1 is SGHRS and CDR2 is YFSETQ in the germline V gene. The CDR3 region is CASSPGIQETQYF. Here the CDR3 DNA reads TGCGCCAGCAGCCCTGGAATCCAAGAGACCCAGTACTTC.

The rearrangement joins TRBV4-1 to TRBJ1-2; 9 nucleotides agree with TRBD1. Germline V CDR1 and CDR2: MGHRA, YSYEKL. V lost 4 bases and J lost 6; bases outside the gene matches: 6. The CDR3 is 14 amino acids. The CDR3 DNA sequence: TGCGCCAGCAGCCGAAGGGACAGGGCGGATGGCTACACCTTC. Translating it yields CASSRRDRADGYTF.

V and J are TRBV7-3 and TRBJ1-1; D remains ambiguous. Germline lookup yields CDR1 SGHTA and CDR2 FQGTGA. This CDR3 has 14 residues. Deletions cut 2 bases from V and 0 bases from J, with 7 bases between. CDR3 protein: CASSLSNMNTEAFF. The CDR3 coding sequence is TGTGCCAGCAGCTTATCGAACATGAACACTGAAGCTTTCTTT.

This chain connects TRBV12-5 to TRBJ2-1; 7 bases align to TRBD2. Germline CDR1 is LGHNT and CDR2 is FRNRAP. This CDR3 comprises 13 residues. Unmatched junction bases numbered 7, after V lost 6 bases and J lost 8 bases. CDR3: CASGNTGRDEQFF. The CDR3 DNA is TGTGCTAGTGGAAACACTGGGAGGGATGAGCAGTTCTTC.

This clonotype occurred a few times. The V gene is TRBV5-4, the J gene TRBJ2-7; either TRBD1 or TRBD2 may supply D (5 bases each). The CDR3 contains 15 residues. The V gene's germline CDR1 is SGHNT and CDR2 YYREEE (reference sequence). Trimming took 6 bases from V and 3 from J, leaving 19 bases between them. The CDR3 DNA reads TGTGCCAGCATGAGGACCGGGACGGCGGTCTACGAGCAGTACTTC. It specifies CASMRTGTAVYEQYF. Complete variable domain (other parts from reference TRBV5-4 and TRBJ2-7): ETGVTQSPTHLIKTRGQQVTLRCSSQSGHNTVSWYQQALGQGPQFIFQYYREEENGRGNFPPRFSGLQFPNYSSELNVNALELDDSALYLCASMRTGTAVYEQYFGPGTRLTVT.

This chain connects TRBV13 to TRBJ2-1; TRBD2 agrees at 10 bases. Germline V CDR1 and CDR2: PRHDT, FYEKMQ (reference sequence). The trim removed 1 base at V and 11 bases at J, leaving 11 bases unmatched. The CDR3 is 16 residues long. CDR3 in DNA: TGTGCCAGCAGCTTAGCCTTACTAGCGGGGCCTCCCCAGCAGTTCTTC. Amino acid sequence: CASSLALLAGPPQQFF.

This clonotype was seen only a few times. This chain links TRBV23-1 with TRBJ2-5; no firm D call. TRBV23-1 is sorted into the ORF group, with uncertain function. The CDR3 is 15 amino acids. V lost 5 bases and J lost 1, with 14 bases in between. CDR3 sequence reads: CASSRTALGQETQYF. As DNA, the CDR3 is TGCGCCAGCAGTAGGACCGCTTTAGGCCAAGAGACCCAGTACTTC.

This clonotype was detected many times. The CDR3 loop reads CASSRAGTTSYNEQFF. In DNA, the CDR3 is TGTGCCAGCAGCCGGGCCGGGACTACCTCCTACAATGAGCAGTTCTTC. The J gene is TRBJ2-1, the V gene TRBV7-2; 7 nucleotides match TRBD2. There are 16 residues in the CDR3. J gave up 0 bases and V 5 bases, and 7 bases lay outside the gene matches. Looked up from germline, CDR1 is SGHTA and CDR2 is FQGNSA. Combining the CDR3 with reference TRBV7-2 and TRBJ2-1 gives the whole variable domain GAGVSQSPSNKVTEKGKDVELRCDPISGHTALYWYRQSLGQGLEFLIYFQGNSAPDKSGLPSDRFSAERTGGSVSTLTIQRTQQEDSAVYLCASSRAGTTSYNEQFFGPGTRLTVL.

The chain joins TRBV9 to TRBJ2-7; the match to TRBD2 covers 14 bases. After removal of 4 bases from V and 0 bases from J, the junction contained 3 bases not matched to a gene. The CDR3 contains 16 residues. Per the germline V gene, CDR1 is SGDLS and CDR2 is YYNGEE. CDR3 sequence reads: CASSPGTSGGSYEQYF. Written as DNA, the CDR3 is TGTGCCAGCAGCCCCGGGACTAGCGGGGGCTCCTACGAGCAGTACTTC.

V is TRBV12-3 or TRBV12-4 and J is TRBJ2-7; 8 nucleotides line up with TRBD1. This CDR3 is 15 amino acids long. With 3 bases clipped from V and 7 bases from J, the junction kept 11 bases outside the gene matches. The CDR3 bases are TGTGCCAGCAGTTTTTATCCAGGGGGCGCGGGGGAGCAGTACTTC. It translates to CASSFYPGGAGEQYF.

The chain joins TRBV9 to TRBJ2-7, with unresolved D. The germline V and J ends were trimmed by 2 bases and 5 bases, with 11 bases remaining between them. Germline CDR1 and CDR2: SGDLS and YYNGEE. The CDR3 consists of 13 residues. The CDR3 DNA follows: TGTGCCAGCAGCGTTGGTATAGGTGACGAGCAGTACTTC. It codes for CASSVGIGDEQYF.

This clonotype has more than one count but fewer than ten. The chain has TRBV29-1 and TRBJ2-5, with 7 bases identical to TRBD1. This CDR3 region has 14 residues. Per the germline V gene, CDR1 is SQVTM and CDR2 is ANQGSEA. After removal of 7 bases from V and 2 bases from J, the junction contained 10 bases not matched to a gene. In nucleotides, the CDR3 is TGCAGCGCACAGGGGCGTCAGCGTCAAGAGACCCAGTACTTC. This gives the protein CSAQGRQRQETQYF.

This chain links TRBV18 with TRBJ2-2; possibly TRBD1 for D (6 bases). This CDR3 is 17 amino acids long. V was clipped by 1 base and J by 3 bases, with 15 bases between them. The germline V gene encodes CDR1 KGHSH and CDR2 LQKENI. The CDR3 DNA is TGTGCCAGCTCACCACTAGGACAGAGATGGGACACCGGGGAGCTGTTTTTT. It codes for CASSPLGQRWDTGELFF. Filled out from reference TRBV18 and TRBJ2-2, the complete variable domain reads NAGVMQNPRHLVRRRGQEARLRCSPMKGHSHVYWYRQLPEEGLKFMVYLQKENIIDESGMPKERFSAEFPKEGPSILRIQQVVRGDSAAYFCASSPLGQRWDTGELFFGEGSRLTVL.

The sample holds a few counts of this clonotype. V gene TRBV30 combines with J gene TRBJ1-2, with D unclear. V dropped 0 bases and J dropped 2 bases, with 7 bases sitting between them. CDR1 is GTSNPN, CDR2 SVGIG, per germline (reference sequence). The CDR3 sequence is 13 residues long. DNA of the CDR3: TGTGCCTGGAGTGTAGGGAGCAACTATGGCTACACCTTC. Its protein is CAWSVGSNYGYTF.

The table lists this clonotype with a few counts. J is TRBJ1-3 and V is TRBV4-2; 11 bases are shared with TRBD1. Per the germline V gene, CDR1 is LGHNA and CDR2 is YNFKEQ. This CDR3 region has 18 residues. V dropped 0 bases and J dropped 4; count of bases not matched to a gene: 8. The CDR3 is CASSQDARGQGAGNTIYF. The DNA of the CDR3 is TGTGCCAGCAGCCAAGATGCACGCGGACAGGGGGCCGGAAACACCATATATTTT.

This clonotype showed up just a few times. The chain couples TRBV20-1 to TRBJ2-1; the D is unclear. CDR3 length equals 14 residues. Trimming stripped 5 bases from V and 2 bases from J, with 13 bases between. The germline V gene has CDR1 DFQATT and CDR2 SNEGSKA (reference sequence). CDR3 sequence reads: CSAFAGRAYNEQFF. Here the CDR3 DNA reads TGCAGTGCTTTCGCCGGACGGGCCTACAATGAGCAGTTCTTC.

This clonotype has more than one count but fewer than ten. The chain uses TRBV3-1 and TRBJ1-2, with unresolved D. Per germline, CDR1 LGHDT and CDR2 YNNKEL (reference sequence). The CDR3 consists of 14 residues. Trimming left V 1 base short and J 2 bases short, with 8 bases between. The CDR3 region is CASSQVPDNYGYTF. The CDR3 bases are TGTGCCAGCAGCCAAGTTCCCGACAACTATGGCTACACCTTC.

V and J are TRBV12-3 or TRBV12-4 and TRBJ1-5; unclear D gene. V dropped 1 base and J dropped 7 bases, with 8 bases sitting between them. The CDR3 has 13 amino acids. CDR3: CASSLEGRQPQHF. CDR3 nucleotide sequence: TGTGCCAGCAGTTTAGAGGGTAGACAGCCCCAGCATTTT.

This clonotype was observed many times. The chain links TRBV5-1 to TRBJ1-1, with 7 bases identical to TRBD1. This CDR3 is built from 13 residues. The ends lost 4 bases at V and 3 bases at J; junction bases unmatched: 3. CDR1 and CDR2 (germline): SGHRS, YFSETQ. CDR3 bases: TGCGCCAGCAGCCCCAGGGGGGACACTGAAGCTTTCTTT. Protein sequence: CASSPRGDTEAFF. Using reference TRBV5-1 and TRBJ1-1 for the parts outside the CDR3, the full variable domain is KAGVTQTPRYLIKTRGQQVTLSCSPISGHRSVSWYQQTPGQGLQFLFEYFSETQRNKGNFPGRFSGRQFSNSRSEMNVSTLELGDSALYLCASSPRGDTEAFFGQGTRLTVV.

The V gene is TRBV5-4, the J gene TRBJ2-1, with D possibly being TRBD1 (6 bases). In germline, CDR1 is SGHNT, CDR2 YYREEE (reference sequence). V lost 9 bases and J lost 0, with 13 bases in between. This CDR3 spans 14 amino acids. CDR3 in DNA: TGTGCCAACCACAGGGAAGGCTCCTACAATGAGCAGTTCTTC. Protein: CANHREGSYNEQFF. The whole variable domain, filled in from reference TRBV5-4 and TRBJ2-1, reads ETGVTQSPTHLIKTRGQQVTLRCSSQSGHNTVSWYQQALGQGPQFIFQYYREEENGRGNFPPRFSGLQFPNYSSELNVNALELDDSALYLCANHREGSYNEQFFGPGTRLTVL.